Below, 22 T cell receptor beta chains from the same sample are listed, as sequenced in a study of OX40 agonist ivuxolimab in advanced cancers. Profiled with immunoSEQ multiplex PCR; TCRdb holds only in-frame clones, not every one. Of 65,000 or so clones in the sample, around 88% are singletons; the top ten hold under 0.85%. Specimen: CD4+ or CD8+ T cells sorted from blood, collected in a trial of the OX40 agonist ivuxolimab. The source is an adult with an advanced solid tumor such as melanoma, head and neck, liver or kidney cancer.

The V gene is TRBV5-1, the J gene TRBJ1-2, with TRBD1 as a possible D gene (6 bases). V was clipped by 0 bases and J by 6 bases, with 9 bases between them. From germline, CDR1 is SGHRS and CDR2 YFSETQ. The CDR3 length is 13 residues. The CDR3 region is CASSLDRADGYTF. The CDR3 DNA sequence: TGCGCCAGCAGCTTGGACAGGGCGGATGGCTACACCTTC.

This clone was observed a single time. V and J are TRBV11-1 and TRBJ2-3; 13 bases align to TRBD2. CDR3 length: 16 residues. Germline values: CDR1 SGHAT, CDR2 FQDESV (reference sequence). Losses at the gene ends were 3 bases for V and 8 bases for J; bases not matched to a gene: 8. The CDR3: CASSFRLAGGGGTQYF. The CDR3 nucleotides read TGTGCCAGCAGCTTTCGACTAGCGGGAGGTGGTGGTACGCAGTATTTT.

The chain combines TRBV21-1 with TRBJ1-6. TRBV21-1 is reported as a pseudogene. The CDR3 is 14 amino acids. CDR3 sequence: CASSTRSLGSPLHF. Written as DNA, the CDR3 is TGTGCCAGCAGCACCCGGTCCCTAGGATCACCCCTCCACTTT.

The CDR3 DNA sequence: TGTGCCAGCAGTGAAATTCTGGGATACTCTGGAAACACCATATATTTT. Protein sequence: CASSEILGYSGNTIYF. The gene calls are TRBV2 and TRBJ1-3, with D unclear. Germline CDR1 and CDR2: SNHLY and FYNNEI. V lost 2 bases and J lost 0, with 11 bases in between. CDR3 length: 16 residues.

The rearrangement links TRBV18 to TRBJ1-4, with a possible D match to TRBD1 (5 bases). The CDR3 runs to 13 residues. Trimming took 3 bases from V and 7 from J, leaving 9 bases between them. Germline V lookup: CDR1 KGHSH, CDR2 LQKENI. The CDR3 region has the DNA TGTGCCAGCTCACCGGGGCGAATTGAAAAACTGTTTTTT. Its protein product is CASSPGRIEKLFF.

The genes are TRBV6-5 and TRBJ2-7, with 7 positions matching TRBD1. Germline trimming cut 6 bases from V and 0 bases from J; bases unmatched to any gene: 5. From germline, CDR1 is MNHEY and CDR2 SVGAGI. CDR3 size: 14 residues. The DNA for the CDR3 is TGTGCCAGCAGGGGGGACAGCTACTCCTACGAGCAGTACTTC. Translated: CASRGDSYSYEQYF.

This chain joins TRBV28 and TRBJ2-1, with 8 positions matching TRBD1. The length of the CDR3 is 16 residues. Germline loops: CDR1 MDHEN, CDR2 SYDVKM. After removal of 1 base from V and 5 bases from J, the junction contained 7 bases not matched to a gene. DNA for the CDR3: TGTGCCAGCAGTTTATCCGGACAGGGTGGTCACAATGAGCAGTTCTTC. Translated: CASSLSGQGGHNEQFF.

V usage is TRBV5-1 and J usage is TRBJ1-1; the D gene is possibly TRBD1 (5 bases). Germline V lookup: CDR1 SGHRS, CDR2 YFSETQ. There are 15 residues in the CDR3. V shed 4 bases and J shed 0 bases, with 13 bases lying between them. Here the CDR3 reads CASSPQEGLNTEAFF. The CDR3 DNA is TGCGCCAGCAGCCCTCAGGAGGGGTTGAACACTGAAGCTTTCTTT.

CDR3 sequence reads: CASSPRPAGGQFF. CDR3 nucleotide sequence: TGTGCCAGCAGTCCCCGGCCGGCGGGCGGGCAGTTCTTC. V and J are TRBV6-5 and TRBJ2-1; possibly TRBD2 for D (5 bases). V gave up 5 bases and J gave up 12 bases, with 17 bases separating them. Germline values: CDR1 MNHEY, CDR2 SVGAGI. The CDR3 length is 13 residues.

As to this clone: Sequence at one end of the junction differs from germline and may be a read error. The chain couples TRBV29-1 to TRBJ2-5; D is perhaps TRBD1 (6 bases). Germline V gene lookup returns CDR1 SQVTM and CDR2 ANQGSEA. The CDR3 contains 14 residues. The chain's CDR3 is CSGRGTARQGTQYF. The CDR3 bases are TGCAGCGGAAGGGGGACCGCTCGGCAAGGGACCCAGTACTTC.

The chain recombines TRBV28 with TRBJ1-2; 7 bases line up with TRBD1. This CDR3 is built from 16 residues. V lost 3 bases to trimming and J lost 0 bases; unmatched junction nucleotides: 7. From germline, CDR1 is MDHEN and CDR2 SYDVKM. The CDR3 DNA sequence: TGTGCCAGCAGTTTGAGGGGGACAGCTTCTAACTATGGCTACACCTTC. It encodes CASSLRGTASNYGYTF.

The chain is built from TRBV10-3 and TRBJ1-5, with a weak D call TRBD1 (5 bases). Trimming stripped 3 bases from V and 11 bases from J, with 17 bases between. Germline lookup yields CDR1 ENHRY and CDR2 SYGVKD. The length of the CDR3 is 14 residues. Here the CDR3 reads CAISDPRGTAAQHF. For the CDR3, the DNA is TGTGCCATCAGTGACCCCCGTGGGACTGCAGCCCAGCATTTT.

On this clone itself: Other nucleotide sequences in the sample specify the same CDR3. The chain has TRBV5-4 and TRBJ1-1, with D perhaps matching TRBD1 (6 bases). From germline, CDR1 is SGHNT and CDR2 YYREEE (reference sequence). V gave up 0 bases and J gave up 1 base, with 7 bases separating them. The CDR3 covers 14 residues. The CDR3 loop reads CASSLGQENTEAFF. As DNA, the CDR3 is TGTGCCAGCAGCTTGGGACAGGAGAACACTGAAGCTTTCTTT.

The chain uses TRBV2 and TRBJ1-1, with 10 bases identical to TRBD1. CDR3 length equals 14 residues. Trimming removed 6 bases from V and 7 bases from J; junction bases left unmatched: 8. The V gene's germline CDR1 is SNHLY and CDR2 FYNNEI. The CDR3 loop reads CASRQTGGVDEAFF. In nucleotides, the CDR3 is TGTGCCAGCAGGCAGACAGGGGGCGTGGATGAAGCTTTCTTT.

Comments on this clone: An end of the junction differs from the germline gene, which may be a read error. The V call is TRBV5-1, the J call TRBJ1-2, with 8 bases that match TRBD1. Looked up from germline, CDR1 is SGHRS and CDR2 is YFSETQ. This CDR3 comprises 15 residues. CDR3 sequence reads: CANSTGQGAFYGYTF. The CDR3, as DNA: TGCGCCAACAGCACGGGGCAGGGGGCATTTTATGGCTACACCTTC.

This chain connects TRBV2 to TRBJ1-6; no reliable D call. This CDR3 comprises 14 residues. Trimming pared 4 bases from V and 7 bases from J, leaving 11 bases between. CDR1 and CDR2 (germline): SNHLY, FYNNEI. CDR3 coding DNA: TGTGCCAGCAGTGGCTCGGCTATCAATTCACCCCTCCACTTT. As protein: CASSGSAINSPLHF.

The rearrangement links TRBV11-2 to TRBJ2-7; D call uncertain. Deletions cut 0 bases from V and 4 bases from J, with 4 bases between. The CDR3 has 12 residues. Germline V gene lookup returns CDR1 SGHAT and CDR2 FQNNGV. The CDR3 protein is CASSLDRYEQYF. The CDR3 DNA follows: TGTGCCAGCAGCTTAGATAGGTACGAGCAGTACTTC.

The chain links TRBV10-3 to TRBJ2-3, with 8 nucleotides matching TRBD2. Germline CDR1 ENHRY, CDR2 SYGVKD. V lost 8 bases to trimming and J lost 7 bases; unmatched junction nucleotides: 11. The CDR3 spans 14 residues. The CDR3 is CAIGPGTSPYTQYF. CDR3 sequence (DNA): TGTGCCATCGGCCCCGGGACTAGTCCGTATACGCAGTATTTT.

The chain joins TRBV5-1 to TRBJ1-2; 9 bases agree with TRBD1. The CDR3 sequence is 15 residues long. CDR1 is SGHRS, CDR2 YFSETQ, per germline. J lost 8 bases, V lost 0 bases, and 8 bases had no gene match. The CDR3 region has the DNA TGCGCCAGCAGCTTGGAGTCAGGACAGGGGCGAGGCTACACCTTC. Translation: CASSLESGQGRGYTF. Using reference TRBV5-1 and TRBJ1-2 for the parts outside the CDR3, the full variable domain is KAGVTQTPRYLIKTRGQQVTLSCSPISGHRSVSWYQQTPGQGLQFLFEYFSETQRNKGNFPGRFSGRQFSNSRSEMNVSTLELGDSALYLCASSLESGQGRGYTFGSGTRLTVV.

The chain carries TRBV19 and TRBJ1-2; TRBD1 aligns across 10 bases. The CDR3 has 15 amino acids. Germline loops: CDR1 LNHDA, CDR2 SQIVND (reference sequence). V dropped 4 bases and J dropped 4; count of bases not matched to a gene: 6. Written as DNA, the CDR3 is TGTGCCAGTAGTAGGGGGACAGGGGACGGCTATGGCTACACCTTC. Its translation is CASSRGTGDGYGYTF. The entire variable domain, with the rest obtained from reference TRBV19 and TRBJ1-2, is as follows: DGGITQSPKYLFRKEGQNVTLSCEQNLNHDAMYWYRQDPGQGLRLIYYSQIVNDFQKGDIAEGYSVSREKKESFPLTVTSAQKNPTAFYLCASSRGTGDGYGYTFGSGTRLTVV.

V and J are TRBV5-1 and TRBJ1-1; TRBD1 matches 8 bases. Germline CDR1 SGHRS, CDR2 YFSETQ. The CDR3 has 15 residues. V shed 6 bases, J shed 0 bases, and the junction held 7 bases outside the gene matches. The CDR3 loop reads CASTIWTGMNTEAFF. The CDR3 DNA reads TGCGCCAGCACGATATGGACAGGGATGAACACTGAAGCTTTCTTT.

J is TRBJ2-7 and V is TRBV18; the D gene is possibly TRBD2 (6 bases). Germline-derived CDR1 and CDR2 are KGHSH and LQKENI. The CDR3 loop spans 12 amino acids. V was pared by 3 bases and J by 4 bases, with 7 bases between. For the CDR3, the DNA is TGTGCCAGCTCACCGGGGAGGTACGAGCAGTACTTC. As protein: CASSPGRYEQYF.